This entry features one T cell receptor (beta chain) sequence. This entry is derived from a study of T cell responses to AZD1222 COVID-19 vaccine. Trimming took 9 bases from V and 4 from J, leaving 21 bases between them. This CDR3 has 15 residues. CDR1 is LNHDA, CDR2 SQIVND, per germline (reference sequence). Method: immunoSEQ multiplex PCR; TCRdb's copy keeps in-frame clones and lacks some. The profile covers about 150,000 clones, with approximately 90% appearing a single time and approximately 1.8% taken by the ten largest. The sample consisted of peripheral blood, taken on day 0 of AZD1222 vaccination. V usage is TRBV19 and J usage is TRBJ1-1, with D hard to call. This TCR derives from an adult in good health. In DNA form, the CDR3 reads TGTGCCAGCCAGATAACGTCCTATTCCGGCACTGAAGCTTTCTTT. As protein: CASQITSYSGTEAFF.